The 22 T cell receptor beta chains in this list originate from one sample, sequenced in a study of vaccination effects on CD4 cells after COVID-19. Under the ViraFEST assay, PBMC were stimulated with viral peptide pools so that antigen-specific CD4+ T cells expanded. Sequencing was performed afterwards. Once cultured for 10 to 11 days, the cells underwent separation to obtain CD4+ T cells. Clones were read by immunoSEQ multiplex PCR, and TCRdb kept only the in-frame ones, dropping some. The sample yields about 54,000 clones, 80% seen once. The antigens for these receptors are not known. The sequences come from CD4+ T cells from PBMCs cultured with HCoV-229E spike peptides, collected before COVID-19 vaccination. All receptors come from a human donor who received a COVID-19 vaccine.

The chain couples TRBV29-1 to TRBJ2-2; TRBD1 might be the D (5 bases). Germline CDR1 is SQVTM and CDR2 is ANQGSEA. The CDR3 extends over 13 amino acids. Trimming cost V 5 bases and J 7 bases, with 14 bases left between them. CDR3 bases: TGCAGCGTTAAAAGGTCAGGGTTCGGGGAGCTGTTTTTT. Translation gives CSVKRSGFGELFF.

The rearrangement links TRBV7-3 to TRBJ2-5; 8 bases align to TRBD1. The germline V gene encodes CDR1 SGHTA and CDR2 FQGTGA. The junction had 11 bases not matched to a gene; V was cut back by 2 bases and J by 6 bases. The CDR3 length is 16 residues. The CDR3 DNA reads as TGTGCCAGCAGCTTAGAGGCAGGGGGCGGATTGAAGACCCAGTACTTC. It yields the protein CASSLEAGGGLKTQYF.

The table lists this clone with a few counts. The CDR3 region has the DNA TGCGCCAGCAGCTTGGAATGGCAGAATTACAATGAGCAGTTCTTC. As protein: CASSLEWQNYNEQFF. V gene TRBV5-1 combines with J gene TRBJ2-1; the D is unclear. The V end was cut by 0 bases, the J end by 4 bases, with 11 bases between. Germline CDR1 reads SGHRS; CDR2 reads YFSETQ. This CDR3 spans 15 amino acids. Drawing the rest from reference TRBV5-1 and TRBJ2-1, the complete variable domain is KAGVTQTPRYLIKTRGQQVTLSCSPISGHRSVSWYQQTPGQGLQFLFEYFSETQRNKGNFPGRFSGRQFSNSRSEMNVSTLELGDSALYLCASSLEWQNYNEQFFGPGTRLTVL.

CDR3 sequence reads: CASSSPGRPPYEQYV. The DNA of the CDR3 is TGTGCCAGCAGTTCACCGGGACGCCCGCCCTACGAGCAGTACGTC. The gene calls are TRBV27 and TRBJ2-7; D may be TRBD1 or TRBD2 (5 bases each). The V gene lost 4 bases and the J gene lost 2 bases, with 15 bases spanning the gap. This CDR3 is 15 amino acids long. Germline lookup yields CDR1 MNHEY and CDR2 SMNVEV (reference sequence).

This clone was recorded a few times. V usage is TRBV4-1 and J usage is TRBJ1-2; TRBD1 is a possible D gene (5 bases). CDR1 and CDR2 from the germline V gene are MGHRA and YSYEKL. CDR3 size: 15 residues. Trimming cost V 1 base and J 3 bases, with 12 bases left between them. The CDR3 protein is CASSQAPGTYYGYTF. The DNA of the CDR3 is TGCGCCAGCAGCCAAGCTCCCGGGACGTACTATGGCTACACCTTC.

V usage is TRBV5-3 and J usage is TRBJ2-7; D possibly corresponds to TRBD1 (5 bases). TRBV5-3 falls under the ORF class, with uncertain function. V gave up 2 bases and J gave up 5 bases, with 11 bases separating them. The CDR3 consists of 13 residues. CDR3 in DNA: TGTGCCAGAAGCTTTGGGGCGAGGAACGAGCAGTACGTC. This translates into CARSFGARNEQYV.

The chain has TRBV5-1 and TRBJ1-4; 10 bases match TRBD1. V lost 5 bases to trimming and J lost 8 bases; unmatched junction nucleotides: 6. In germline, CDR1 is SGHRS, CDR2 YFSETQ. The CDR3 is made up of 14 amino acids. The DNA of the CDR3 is TGCGCCAGCAGTCGGGACAGGGGAGGCGAAAAACTGTTTTTT. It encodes CASSRDRGGEKLFF.

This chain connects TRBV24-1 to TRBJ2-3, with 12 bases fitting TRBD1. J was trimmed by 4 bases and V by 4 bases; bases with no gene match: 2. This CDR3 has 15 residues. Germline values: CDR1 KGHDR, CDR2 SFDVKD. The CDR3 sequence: CATSEGQGAADTQYF. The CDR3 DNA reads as TGTGCCACCAGTGAGGGACAGGGGGCCGCAGATACGCAGTATTTT.

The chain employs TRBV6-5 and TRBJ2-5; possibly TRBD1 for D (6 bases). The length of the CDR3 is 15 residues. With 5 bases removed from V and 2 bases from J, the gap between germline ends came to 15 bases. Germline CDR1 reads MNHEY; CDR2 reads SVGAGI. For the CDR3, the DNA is TGTGCCAGCAGTAGGGACATCGACCTTCAAGAGACCCAGTACTTC. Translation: CASSRDIDLQETQYF.

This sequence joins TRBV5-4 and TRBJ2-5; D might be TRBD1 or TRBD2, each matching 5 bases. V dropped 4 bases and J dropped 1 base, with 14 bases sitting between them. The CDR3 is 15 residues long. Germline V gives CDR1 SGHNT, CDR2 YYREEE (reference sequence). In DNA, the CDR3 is TGTGCCAGCAGCACCGCGTTGGGGGTCCAAGAGACCCAGTACTTC. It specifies CASSTALGVQETQYF.

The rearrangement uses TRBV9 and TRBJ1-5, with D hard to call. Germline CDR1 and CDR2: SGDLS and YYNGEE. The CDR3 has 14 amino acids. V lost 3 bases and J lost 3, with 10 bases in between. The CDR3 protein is CASSGGRSNQPQHF. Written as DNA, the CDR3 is TGTGCCAGCAGCGGAGGAAGGTCCAATCAGCCCCAGCATTTT.

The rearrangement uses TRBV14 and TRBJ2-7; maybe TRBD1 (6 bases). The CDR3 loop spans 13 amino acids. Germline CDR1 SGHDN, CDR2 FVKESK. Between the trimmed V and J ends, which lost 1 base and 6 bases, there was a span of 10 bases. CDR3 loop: CASSQAMGAEQYV. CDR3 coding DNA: TGTGCCAGCAGCCAAGCCATGGGGGCCGAGCAGTACGTC.

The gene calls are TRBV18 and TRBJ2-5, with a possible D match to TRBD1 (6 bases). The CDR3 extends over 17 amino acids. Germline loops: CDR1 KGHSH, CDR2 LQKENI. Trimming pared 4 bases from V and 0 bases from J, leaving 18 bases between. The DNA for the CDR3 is TGTGCCAGCTCACGAACCCGACTTTCAGGGGACCAAGAGACCCAGTACTTC. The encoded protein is CASSRTRLSGDQETQYF.

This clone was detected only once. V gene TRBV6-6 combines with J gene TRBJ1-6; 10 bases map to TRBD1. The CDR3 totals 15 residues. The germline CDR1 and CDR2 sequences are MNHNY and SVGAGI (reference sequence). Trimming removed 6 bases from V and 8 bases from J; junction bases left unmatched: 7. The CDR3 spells CASSQPGTGDSPLHF. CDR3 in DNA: TGTGCCAGCAGCCAACCCGGGACAGGGGATTCACCCCTCCACTTT.

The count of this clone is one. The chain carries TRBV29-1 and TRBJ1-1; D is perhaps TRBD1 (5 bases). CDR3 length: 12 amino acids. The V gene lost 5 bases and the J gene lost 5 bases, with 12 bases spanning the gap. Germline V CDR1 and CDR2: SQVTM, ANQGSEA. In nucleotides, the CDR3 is TGCAGCGTTCCGGACACGGGGACTGAAGCTTTCTTT. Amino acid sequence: CSVPDTGTEAFF.

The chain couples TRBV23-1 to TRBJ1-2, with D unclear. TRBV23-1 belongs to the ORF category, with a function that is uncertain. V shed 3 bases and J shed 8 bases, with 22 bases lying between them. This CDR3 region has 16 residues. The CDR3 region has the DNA TGCGCCAGCAGTCAGAGACCAAACGCGGGGAGTTACGGCTACACCTTC. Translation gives CASSQRPNAGSYGYTF.

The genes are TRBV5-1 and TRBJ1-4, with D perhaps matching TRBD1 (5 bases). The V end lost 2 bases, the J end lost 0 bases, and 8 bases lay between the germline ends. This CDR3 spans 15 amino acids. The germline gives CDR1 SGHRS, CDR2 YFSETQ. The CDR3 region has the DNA TGCGCCAGCAGCTTCGGGGCTGCAACTAATGAAAAACTGTTTTTT. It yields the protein CASSFGAATNEKLFF.

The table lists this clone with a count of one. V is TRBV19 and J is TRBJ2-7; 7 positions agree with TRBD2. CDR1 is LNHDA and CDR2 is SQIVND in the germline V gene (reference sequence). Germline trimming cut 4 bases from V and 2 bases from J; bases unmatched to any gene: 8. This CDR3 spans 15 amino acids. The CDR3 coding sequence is TGTGCCAGTAGTACCTCTTGGGGGGGGACCTACGAGCAGTACGTC. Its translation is CASSTSWGGTYEQYV.

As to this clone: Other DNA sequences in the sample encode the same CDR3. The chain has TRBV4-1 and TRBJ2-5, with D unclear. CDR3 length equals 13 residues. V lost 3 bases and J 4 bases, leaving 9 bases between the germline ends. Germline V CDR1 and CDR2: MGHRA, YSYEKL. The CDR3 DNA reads TGCGCCAGCAGCCAGGCGTCCGGAGAGACCCAGTACTTC. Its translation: CASSQASGETQYF.

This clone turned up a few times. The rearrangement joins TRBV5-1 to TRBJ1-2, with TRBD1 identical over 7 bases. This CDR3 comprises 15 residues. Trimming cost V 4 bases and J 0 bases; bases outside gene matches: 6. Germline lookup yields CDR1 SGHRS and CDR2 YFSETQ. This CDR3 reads CASSAGTEANYGYTF. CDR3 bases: TGCGCCAGCAGCGCTGGGACAGAAGCTAACTATGGCTACACCTTC.

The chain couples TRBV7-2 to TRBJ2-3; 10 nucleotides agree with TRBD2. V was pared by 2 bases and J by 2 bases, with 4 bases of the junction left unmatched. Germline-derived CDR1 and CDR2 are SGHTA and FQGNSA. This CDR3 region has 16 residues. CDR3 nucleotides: TGTGCCAGCAGCTTACCTAGCGGGGGCGACACAGATACGCAGTATTTT. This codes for CASSLPSGGDTDTQYF. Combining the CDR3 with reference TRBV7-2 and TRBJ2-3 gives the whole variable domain GAGVSQSPSNKVTEKGKDVELRCDPISGHTALYWYRQSLGQGLEFLIYFQGNSAPDKSGLPSDRFSAERTGGSVSTLTIQRTQQEDSAVYLCASSLPSGGDTDTQYFGPGTRLTVL.

The CDR3 DNA follows: TGCAGTGCTGGTCAGAATTCACCCCTCCACTTT. Translating it yields CSAGQNSPLHF. The chain employs TRBV20-1 and TRBJ1-6; D not resolved. Trimming took 5 bases from V and 7 from J, leaving 6 bases between them. This CDR3 region has 11 residues. Germline V lookup: CDR1 DFQATT, CDR2 SNEGSKA (reference sequence).